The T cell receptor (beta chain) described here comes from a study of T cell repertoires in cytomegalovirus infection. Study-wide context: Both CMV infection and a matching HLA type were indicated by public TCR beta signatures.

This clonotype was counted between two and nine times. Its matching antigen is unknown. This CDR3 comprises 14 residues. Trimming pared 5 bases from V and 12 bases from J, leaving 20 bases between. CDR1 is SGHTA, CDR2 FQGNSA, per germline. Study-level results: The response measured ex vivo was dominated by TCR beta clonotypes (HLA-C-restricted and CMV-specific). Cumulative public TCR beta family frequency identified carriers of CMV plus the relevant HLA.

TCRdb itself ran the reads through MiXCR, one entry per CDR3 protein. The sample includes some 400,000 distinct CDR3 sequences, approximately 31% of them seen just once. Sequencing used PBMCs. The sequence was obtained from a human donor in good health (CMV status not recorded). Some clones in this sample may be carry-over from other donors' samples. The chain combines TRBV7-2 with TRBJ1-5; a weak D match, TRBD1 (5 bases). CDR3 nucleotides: TGTGCCAGCAGCCCCGGGGGGTTTAAAATGGACCAGCATTTT. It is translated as CASSPGGFKMDQHF.